This TCR beta chain was identified in a study of T cell repertoires in cytomegalovirus infection. Study as a whole: Public TCR beta signature analysis indicated the presence of both CMV infection and matching HLA type. Study-level results: The ex vivo response showed dominance by HLA-C-restricted CMV-specific TCR beta clonotypes.

This CDR3 spans 12 amino acids. CDR1 DFQATT and CDR2 SNEGSKA come from the germline V gene (reference sequence). The V end lost 2 bases, the J end lost 6 bases, and 10 bases lay between the germline ends. TCRdb passed the reads through MiXCR, listing each CDR3 protein once. The profile covers about 230,000 distinct CDR3 sequences, with roughly 22% appearing a single time and roughly 18% taken by the ten largest. On this clonotype: The antigen is undetermined.

The rearrangement joins TRBV20-1 to TRBJ1-2, with a possible D match to TRBD1 (6 bases). Material for sequencing was CD8+ T cells from PBMCs. This receptor was taken from a human donor in good health (CMV status not recorded). Some clones in this sample may be carry-over from other donors' samples. In nucleotides, the CDR3 is TGCAGTGCTAGATACAGGGTGGATGGCTACACCTTC. Its protein product is CSARYRVDGYTF.